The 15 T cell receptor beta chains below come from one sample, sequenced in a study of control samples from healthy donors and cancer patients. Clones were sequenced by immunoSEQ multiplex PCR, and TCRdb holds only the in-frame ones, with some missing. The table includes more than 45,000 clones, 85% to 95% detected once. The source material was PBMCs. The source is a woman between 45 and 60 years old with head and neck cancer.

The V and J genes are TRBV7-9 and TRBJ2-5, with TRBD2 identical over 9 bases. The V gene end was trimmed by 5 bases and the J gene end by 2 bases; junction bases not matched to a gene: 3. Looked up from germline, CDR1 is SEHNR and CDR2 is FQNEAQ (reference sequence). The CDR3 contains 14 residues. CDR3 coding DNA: TGTGCCAGCAGCCTCCTAGCGGGACAAGAGACCCAGTACTTC. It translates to CASSLLAGQETQYF.

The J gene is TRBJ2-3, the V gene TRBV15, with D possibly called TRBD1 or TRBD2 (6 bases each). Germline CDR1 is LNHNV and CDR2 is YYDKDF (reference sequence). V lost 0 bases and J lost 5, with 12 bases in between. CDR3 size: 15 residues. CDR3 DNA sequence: TGTGCCACCAGCAGAGAATCCGGGGGCGTAGATACGCAGTATTTT. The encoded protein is CATSRESGGVDTQYF.

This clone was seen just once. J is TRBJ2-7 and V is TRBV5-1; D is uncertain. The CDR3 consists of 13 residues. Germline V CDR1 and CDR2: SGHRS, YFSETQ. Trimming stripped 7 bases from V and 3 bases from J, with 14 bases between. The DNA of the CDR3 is TGCGCCAGCGGACGGACGGATGGCTACGAGCAGTACTTC. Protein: CASGRTDGYEQYF.

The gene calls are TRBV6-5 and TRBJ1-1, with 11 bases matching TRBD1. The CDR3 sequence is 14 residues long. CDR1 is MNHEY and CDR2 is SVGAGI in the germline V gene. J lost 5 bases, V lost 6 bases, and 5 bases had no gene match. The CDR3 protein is CASRGQGAQTEAFF. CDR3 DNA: TGTGCCAGCAGAGGACAGGGGGCGCAGACTGAAGCTTTCTTT.

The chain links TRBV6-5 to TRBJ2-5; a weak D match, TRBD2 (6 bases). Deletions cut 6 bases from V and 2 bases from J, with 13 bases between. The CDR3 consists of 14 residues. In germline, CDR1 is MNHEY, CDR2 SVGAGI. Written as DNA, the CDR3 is TGTGCCAGCAGGGTTCAGACTAGACAAGAGACCCAGTACTTC. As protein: CASRVQTRQETQYF.

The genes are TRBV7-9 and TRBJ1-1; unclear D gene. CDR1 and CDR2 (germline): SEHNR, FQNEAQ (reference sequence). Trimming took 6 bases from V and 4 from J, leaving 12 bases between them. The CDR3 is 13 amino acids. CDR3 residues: CASRSVNGTEAFF. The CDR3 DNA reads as TGTGCCAGCAGGTCAGTTAACGGCACTGAAGCTTTCTTT.

The CDR3 DNA follows: TGCGCCAGCAGCTTGGTGGGACAGGGTGCTTATGGCTACACCTTC. Protein product: CASSLVGQGAYGYTF. The genes are TRBV5-1 and TRBJ1-2, with 9 bases identical to TRBD1. The CDR3 has 15 residues. The V gene end was trimmed by 0 bases and the J gene end by 5 bases; junction bases not matched to a gene: 5. In germline, CDR1 is SGHRS, CDR2 YFSETQ.

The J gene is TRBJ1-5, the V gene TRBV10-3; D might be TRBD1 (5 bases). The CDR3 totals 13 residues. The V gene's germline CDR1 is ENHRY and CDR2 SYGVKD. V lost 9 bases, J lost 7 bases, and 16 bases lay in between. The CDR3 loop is CAIRGEQGQPQHF. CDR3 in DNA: TGTGCCATAAGAGGGGAGCAGGGACAGCCCCAGCATTTT.

The CDR3 loop is CASSGLVEQFF. The CDR3 DNA follows: TGTGCCAGCAGTGGACTAGTTGAGCAGTTCTTC. The V and J genes are TRBV2 and TRBJ2-1, with D maybe TRBD2 (6 bases). V was shortened by 4 bases and J by 9 bases, with 7 bases between the two germline ends. Germline V lookup: CDR1 SNHLY, CDR2 FYNNEI. The CDR3 is made up of 11 amino acids.

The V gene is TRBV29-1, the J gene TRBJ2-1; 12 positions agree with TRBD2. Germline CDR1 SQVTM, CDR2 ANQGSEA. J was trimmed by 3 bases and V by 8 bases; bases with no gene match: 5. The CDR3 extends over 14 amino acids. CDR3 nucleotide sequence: TGCAGCTTAAGGACTAGCGGGGTCTACAATGAGCAGTTCTTC. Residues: CSLRTSGVYNEQFF.

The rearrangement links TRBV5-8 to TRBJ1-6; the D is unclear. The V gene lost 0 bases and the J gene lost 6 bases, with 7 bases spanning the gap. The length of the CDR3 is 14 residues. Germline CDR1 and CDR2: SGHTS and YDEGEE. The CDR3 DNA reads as TGTGCCAGCAGCTTGGGAGTCCGTAATTCACCCCTCCACTTT. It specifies CASSLGVRNSPLHF.

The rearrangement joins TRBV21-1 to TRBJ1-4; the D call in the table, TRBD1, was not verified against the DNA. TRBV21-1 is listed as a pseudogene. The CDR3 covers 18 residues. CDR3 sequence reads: CASSKKEGQGALGEKLFF. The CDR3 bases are TGTGCCAGCAGCAAAAAGGAGGGACAGGGGGCGTTAGGTGAAAAACTGTTTTTT.

In DNA form, the CDR3 reads TGTGCTAGTGGTTTGGAACGGCTTGGCACCGGGGAGCTGTTTTTT. Translated: CASGLERLGTGELFF. The chain uses TRBV12-5 and TRBJ2-2, with D unresolved. CDR1 LGHNT and CDR2 FRNRAP come from the germline V gene. V was shortened by 1 base and J by 4 bases, with 10 bases between the two germline ends. This CDR3 region has 15 residues.

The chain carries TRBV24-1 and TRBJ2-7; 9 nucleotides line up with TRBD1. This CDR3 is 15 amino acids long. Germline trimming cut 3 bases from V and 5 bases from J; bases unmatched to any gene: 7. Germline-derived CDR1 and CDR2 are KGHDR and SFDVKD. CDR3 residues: CATSDPGTGLNEQYF. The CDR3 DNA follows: TGTGCCACCAGTGATCCGGGGACAGGGTTGAACGAGCAGTACTTC.

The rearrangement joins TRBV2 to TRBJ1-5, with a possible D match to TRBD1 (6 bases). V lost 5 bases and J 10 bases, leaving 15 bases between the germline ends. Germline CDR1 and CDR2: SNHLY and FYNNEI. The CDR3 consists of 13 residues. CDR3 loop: CASSLGPTGPQHF. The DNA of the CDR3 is TGTGCCAGCAGTTTAGGCCCGACAGGCCCCCAGCATTTT.